The 26 T cell receptor beta chains below come from one sample, sequenced in a study of response to subunit inactivated influenza vaccine. From the RT-PCR reads, TCRdb called clonotypes with MiXCR, one entry per CDR3 protein. In the table there are hundreds of thousands of distinct CDR3 sequences, 12% to 15% of which are singletons. The sample was PBMCs from blood, taken around 15 days before vaccination. These receptors all stem from a middle-aged man who received an inactivated influenza vaccine.

This clonotype was counted a few times. The rearrangement uses TRBV25-1 and TRBJ1-5; TRBD1 is a possible D gene (5 bases). This CDR3 is built from 13 residues. V lost 6 bases and J 1 base, leaving 7 bases between the germline ends. Germline V CDR1 and CDR2: MGHDK, SYGVNS. The CDR3 region is CASREGSNQPQHF. Written as DNA, the CDR3 is TGTGCCAGCAGGGAGGGGAGCAATCAGCCCCAGCATTTT.

This clonotype was seen a handful of times. The CDR3 region has the DNA TGTGCCACCAGTGATTTAAGTAGAGCGGGAGACGCAGATACGCAGTATTTT. Translated: CATSDLSRAGDADTQYF. The rearrangement links TRBV24-1 to TRBJ2-3; 8 bases agree with TRBD2. Germline V lookup: CDR1 KGHDR, CDR2 SFDVKD. The J segment lost 4 bases and the V segment lost 1 base, leaving 9 bases of the junction unmatched. This CDR3 contains 17 residues.

Many counts were recorded for this clonotype. The chain recombines TRBV7-2 with TRBJ2-7; 9 bases align to TRBD1. The CDR3 totals 14 residues. After removal of 3 bases from V and 7 bases from J, the junction contained 7 bases not matched to a gene. Germline V gene lookup returns CDR1 SGHTA and CDR2 FQGNSA. CDR3 bases: TGTGCCAGCAGCTTTACAGGGGGCGCGGGGGAGCAGTACTTC. Translation: CASSFTGGAGEQYF.

The chain combines TRBV7-2 with TRBJ2-2; no clear D. The CDR3 loop spans 15 amino acids. The V gene lost 2 bases and the J gene lost 2 bases, with 9 bases spanning the gap. In germline, CDR1 is SGHTA, CDR2 FQGNSA. CDR3 in amino acids: CASSLFTANTGELFF. CDR3 coding DNA: TGTGCCAGCAGCTTATTCACAGCAAACACCGGGGAGCTGTTTTTT. Combining the CDR3 with reference TRBV7-2 and TRBJ2-2 gives the whole variable domain GAGVSQSPSNKVTEKGKDVELRCDPISGHTALYWYRQSLGQGLEFLIYFQGNSAPDKSGLPSDRFSAERTGGSVSTLTIQRTQQEDSAVYLCASSLFTANTGELFFGEGSRLTVL.

The table lists this clonotype with a few counts. The chain recombines TRBV5-1 with TRBJ1-4, with D perhaps matching TRBD1 (6 bases). Deletions cut 4 bases from V and 4 bases from J, with 14 bases between. Germline V gene sequence: CDR1 SGHRS, CDR2 YFSETQ. There are 15 residues in the CDR3. The CDR3 sequence: CASSVGQPINEKLFF. DNA of the CDR3: TGCGCCAGCAGCGTCGGACAGCCAATTAATGAAAAACTGTTTTTT. Looking up the rest from reference TRBV5-1 and TRBJ1-4 gives the full variable domain: KAGVTQTPRYLIKTRGQQVTLSCSPISGHRSVSWYQQTPGQGLQFLFEYFSETQRNKGNFPGRFSGRQFSNSRSEMNVSTLELGDSALYLCASSVGQPINEKLFFGSGTQLSVL.

Comment on this clonotype: A much larger clone sits a single nucleotide away, making a read error possible. The CDR3 nucleotides read TGTGCCAGCAGCTTCGTGTCGGGGGCCCAGTACTTC. It is translated as CASSFVSGAQYF. The chain joins TRBV7-2 to TRBJ2-5; perhaps TRBD2 as D (6 bases). The CDR3 covers 12 residues. Germline loops: CDR1 SGHTA, CDR2 FQGNSA. Trimming pared 3 bases from V and 9 bases from J, leaving 11 bases between. The full variable domain, its missing parts supplied by reference TRBV7-2 and TRBJ2-5, is GAGVSQSPSNKVTEKGKDVELRCDPISGHTALYWYRQSLGQGLEFLIYFQGNSAPDKSGLPSDRFSAERTGGSVSTLTIQRTQQEDSAVYLCASSFVSGAQYFGPGTRLLVL.

The chain combines TRBV28 with TRBJ2-5; D might be TRBD2 (5 bases). The V gene's germline CDR1 is MDHEN and CDR2 SYDVKM. Trimming stripped 3 bases from V and 1 base from J, with 9 bases between. The CDR3 length is 14 residues. CDR3 nucleotides: TGTGCCAGCAGTTTGAGCGGCTTCCAAGAGACCCAGTACTTC. Amino acids: CASSLSGFQETQYF. Full variable domain (rest looked up from reference TRBV28 and TRBJ2-5): DVKVTQSSRYLVKRTGEKVFLECVQDMDHENMFWYRQDPGLGLRLIYFSYDVKMKEKGDIPEGYSVSREKKERFSLILESASTNQTSMYLCASSLSGFQETQYFGPGTRLLVL.

The V call is TRBV20-1, the J call TRBJ2-2, with 8 bases that match TRBD2. The CDR3 is 15 amino acids. Looked up from germline, CDR1 is DFQATT and CDR2 is SNEGSKA (reference sequence). V gave up 8 bases and J gave up 7 bases; unmatched junction bases: 15. As DNA, the CDR3 is TGCAGTCTGGCCGGGGGGGCGATAGGCAGCGGGGAGCTGTTTTTT. It yields the protein CSLAGGAIGSGELFF.

J is TRBJ1-5 and V is TRBV11-2; the match to TRBD1 covers 7 bases. J gave up 7 bases and V 0 bases, and 12 bases lay outside the gene matches. Germline V gene lookup returns CDR1 SGHAT and CDR2 FQNNGV. The CDR3 extends over 17 amino acids. The CDR3 loop reads CASSLEVAGGLRQPQHF. In nucleotides, the CDR3 is TGTGCCAGCAGCTTAGAGGTAGCAGGGGGATTAAGACAGCCCCAGCATTTT. Based on the CDR3 plus reference TRBV11-2 and TRBJ1-5, the full variable domain is EAGVAQSPRYKIIEKRQSVAFWCNPISGHATLYWYQQILGQGPKLLIQFQNNGVVDDSQLPKDRFSAERLKGVDSTLKIQPAKLEDSAVYLCASSLEVAGGLRQPQHFGDGTRLSIL.

The V and J genes are TRBV28 and TRBJ2-1; 10 bases line up with TRBD1. The CDR3 has 16 amino acids. CDR1 and CDR2 (germline): MDHEN, SYDVKM. After removal of 3 bases from V and 4 bases from J, the junction contained 6 bases not matched to a gene. Written as DNA, the CDR3 is TGTGCCAGCAGTTTGGTTACGGGACAGGGGTACAATGAGCAGTTCTTC. It yields the protein CASSLVTGQGYNEQFF. Full variable domain (outside the CDR3, taken from reference TRBV28 and TRBJ2-1): DVKVTQSSRYLVKRTGEKVFLECVQDMDHENMFWYRQDPGLGLRLIYFSYDVKMKEKGDIPEGYSVSREKKERFSLILESASTNQTSMYLCASSLVTGQGYNEQFFGPGTRLTVL.

The chain couples TRBV6-5 to TRBJ2-2, with TRBD2 as a possible D gene (6 bases). CDR1 and CDR2 (germline): MNHEY, SVGAGI. Trimming pared 2 bases from V and 4 bases from J, leaving 11 bases between. CDR3 length: 15 residues. CDR3: CASSYVGGATGELFF. Here the CDR3 DNA reads TGTGCCAGCAGTTACGTCGGGGGAGCCACCGGGGAGCTGTTTTTT.

The chain combines TRBV27 with TRBJ2-7; D remains unclear. The germline V gene has CDR1 MNHEY and CDR2 SMNVEV (reference sequence). The CDR3 consists of 13 residues. Trimming cost V 2 bases and J 6 bases, with 11 bases left between them. CDR3 residues: CASSLELATEQYF. For the CDR3, the DNA is TGTGCCAGCAGTTTAGAGTTAGCAACCGAGCAGTACTTC.

V gene TRBV4-1 combines with J gene TRBJ2-2; 9 bases align to TRBD2. The V segment lost 0 bases and the J segment 7 bases; nucleotides outside the gene matches: 9. The CDR3 totals 17 residues. CDR1 and CDR2 (germline): MGHRA, YSYEKL. Here the CDR3 DNA reads TGCGCCAGCAGCCAAGATTCCCGCGGGAGGGGTGACGGGGAGCTGTTTTTT. It specifies CASSQDSRGRGDGELFF.

V usage is TRBV4-1 and J usage is TRBJ2-4, with 15 bases that match TRBD2. Trimming removed 4 bases from V and 0 bases from J; junction bases left unmatched: 4. CDR3 length: 18 residues. Germline assignment: CDR1 MGHRA and CDR2 YSYEKL. This CDR3 reads CASSPGLAGGLAKNIQYF. In DNA, the CDR3 is TGCGCCAGCAGCCCTGGACTAGCGGGGGGGCTAGCCAAAAACATTCAGTACTTC.

The chain's CDR3 is CASSETQGNPGNTIYF. CDR3 nucleotides: TGCGCCAGCAGTGAAACCCAGGGTAACCCTGGAAACACCATATATTTT. The gene calls are TRBV10-1 and TRBJ1-3; weak D call: TRBD1 (5 bases). Germline CDR1 is WNHNN and CDR2 is SYGVQD (reference sequence). CDR3 length equals 16 residues. V was trimmed by 3 bases and J by 2 bases, leaving 14 bases between them.

This chain uses TRBV27 with TRBJ1-5; D is undetermined. Germline-derived CDR1 and CDR2 are MNHEY and SMNVEV (reference sequence). Trimming stripped 8 bases from V and 5 bases from J, with 19 bases between. The CDR3 is made up of 15 amino acids. This CDR3 reads CASGSGSGWDQPQHF. In DNA, the CDR3 is TGTGCCAGCGGGTCCGGCTCGGGGTGGGATCAGCCCCAGCATTTT.

This clonotype has only a few counts. The chain has TRBV6-1 and TRBJ2-5, with a weak D call TRBD1 (5 bases). V was shortened by 6 bases and J by 3 bases, with 17 bases between the two germline ends. This CDR3 has 15 amino acids. The germline V gene encodes CDR1 MNHNS and CDR2 SASEGT. CDR3 nucleotide sequence: TGTGCCAGCAGCCTAGGGTGGGGCAGAGAAGAGACCCAGTACTTC. Protein sequence: CASSLGWGREETQYF.

This clonotype was detected ten times or more. V is TRBV5-5 and J is TRBJ2-7; possibly TRBD1 for D (6 bases). The V gene lost 4 bases and the J gene lost 6 bases, with 26 bases spanning the gap. Germline CDR1 and CDR2: SGHKS and YYEKEE (reference sequence). The CDR3 is 17 residues long. CDR3: CASSPTLWAGDLGEQYF. The CDR3 coding sequence is TGTGCCAGCAGCCCGACCCTTTGGGCAGGGGACCTGGGCGAGCAGTACTTC. Full variable domain (outside the CDR3, taken from reference TRBV5-5 and TRBJ2-7): DAGVTQSPTHLIKTRGQQVTLRCSPISGHKSVSWYQQVLGQGPQFIFQYYEKEERGRGNFPDRFSARQFPNYSSELNVNALLLGDSALYLCASSPTLWAGDLGEQYFGPGTRLTVT.

This clonotype was observed at least ten times. Relative to the germline gene, one junction end is altered; a read error may explain this. J is TRBJ2-7 and V is TRBV4-1, with unresolved D. This CDR3 region has 11 residues. Looked up from germline, CDR1 is MGHRA and CDR2 is YSYEKL. The CDR3 region is CASSQNYEQYF. The CDR3 DNA is TGTGCCAGCAGCCAGAACTACGAGCAGTACTTC.

This rearrangement joins TRBV11-2 to TRBJ2-2, with 10 bases aligning to TRBD1. Losses at the gene ends were 7 bases for V and 0 bases for J; bases not matched to a gene: 11. The germline V gene encodes CDR1 SGHAT and CDR2 FQNNGV. This CDR3 region has 18 residues. CDR3 sequence: CASKPGQGVPTNTGELFF. For the CDR3, the DNA is TGTGCCAGCAAGCCAGGACAGGGGGTTCCCACGAACACCGGGGAGCTGTTTTTT.

This clonotype was detected many times. This chain uses TRBV7-2 with TRBJ1-1; D unresolved. There are 16 residues in the CDR3. V gave up 5 bases and J gave up 1 base, with 17 bases separating them. Germline CDR1 and CDR2: SGHTA and FQGNSA. CDR3 sequence reads: CASSDPQVPSNTEAFF. CDR3 nucleotide sequence: TGTGCCAGCAGCGACCCTCAGGTTCCCTCGAACACTGAAGCTTTCTTT.

This clonotype has more than one count but fewer than ten. This chain joins TRBV6-1 and TRBJ1-5, with D maybe TRBD1 (6 bases). V lost 7 bases and J lost 0, with 10 bases in between. The CDR3 is 14 amino acids. The germline V gene encodes CDR1 MNHNS and CDR2 SASEGT. CDR3 in amino acids: CASNREYSNQPQHF. As DNA, the CDR3 is TGTGCCAGCAACAGGGAATATAGCAATCAGCCCCAGCATTTT.

The chain employs TRBV7-9 and TRBJ2-1, with TRBD1 matching over 10 bases. CDR1 SEHNR and CDR2 FQNEAQ come from the germline V gene (reference sequence). The length of the CDR3 is 13 residues. With V trimmed by 5 bases and J by 15 bases, 10 bases remained unmatched. The CDR3 protein is CASSLPGQGRMFF. Here the CDR3 DNA reads TGTGCCAGCAGCCTACCGGGACAGGGGCGAATGTTCTTC.

CDR3 in DNA: TGTGCCAGCAGTGTTGGACAGAACTCCTACAATGAGCAGTTCTTC. Residues: CASSVGQNSYNEQFF. The V call is TRBV12-3 or TRBV12-4, the J call TRBJ2-1, with a tentative D call TRBD1 (6 bases). The CDR3 extends over 15 amino acids. V was clipped by 5 bases and J by 0 bases, with 11 bases between them.

The chain recombines TRBV7-2 with TRBJ2-3; D may be TRBD1 (6 bases). The CDR3 has 15 amino acids. The ends were cut back, 5 bases at V and 4 bases at J, with 16 bases in the middle. The germline V gene has CDR1 SGHTA and CDR2 FQGNSA. Here the CDR3 DNA reads TGTGCCAGCAGCCAACAGGGTATCGTAGCAGATACGCAGTATTTT. Translation gives CASSQQGIVADTQYF.

This clonotype was observed a few times. For the CDR3, the DNA is TGTGCCAGCAGCCAAGATGGGGCGGGAGAATTCACAGATACGCAGTATTTT. Encoded protein: CASSQDGAGEFTDTQYF. V is TRBV3-1 and J is TRBJ2-3; 7 nucleotides line up with TRBD2. With 0 bases clipped from V and 2 bases from J, the junction kept 8 bases outside the gene matches. This CDR3 contains 17 residues. The V gene's germline CDR1 is LGHDT and CDR2 YNNKEL (reference sequence).